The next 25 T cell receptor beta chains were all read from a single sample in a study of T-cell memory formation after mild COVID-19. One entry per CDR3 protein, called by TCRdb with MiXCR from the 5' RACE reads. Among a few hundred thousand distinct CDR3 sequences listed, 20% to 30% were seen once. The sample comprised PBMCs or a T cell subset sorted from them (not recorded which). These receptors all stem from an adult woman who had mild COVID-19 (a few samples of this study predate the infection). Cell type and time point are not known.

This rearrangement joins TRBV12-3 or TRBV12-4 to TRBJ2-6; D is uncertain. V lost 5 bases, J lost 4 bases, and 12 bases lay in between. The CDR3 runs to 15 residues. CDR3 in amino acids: CASSTTLAGANVLTF. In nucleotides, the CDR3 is TGTGCCAGCAGTACGACTTTGGCGGGGGCCAACGTCCTGACTTTC.

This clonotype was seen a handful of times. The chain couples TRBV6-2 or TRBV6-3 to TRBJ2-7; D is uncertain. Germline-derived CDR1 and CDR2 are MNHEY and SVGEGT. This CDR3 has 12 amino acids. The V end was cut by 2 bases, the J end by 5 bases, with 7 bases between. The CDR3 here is CASSYVADEQYF. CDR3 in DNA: TGTGCCAGCAGTTACGTTGCCGACGAGCAGTACTTC.

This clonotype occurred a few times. This CDR3 reads CASSLVQEASTDTQYF. The DNA for the CDR3 is TGTGCCAGCAGTTTAGTACAGGAAGCTAGCACAGATACGCAGTATTTT. J is TRBJ2-3 and V is TRBV12-3 or TRBV12-4, with a tentative D call TRBD1 (5 bases). The V end was cut by 1 base, the J end by 0 bases, with 11 bases between. The CDR3 length is 16 residues.

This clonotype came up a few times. The CDR3 here is CASSPGRMSYEQYF. DNA for the CDR3: TGTGCCAGCAGTCCAGGGAGAATGTCCTACGAGCAGTACTTC. The genes are TRBV12-3 or TRBV12-4 and TRBJ2-7; D is possibly TRBD1 or TRBD2 (5 bases each). V was cut by 5 bases and J by 1 base, with 12 bases left in between. CDR3 size: 14 residues.

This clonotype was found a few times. CDR3 sequence reads: CASRYWGVETHEQYF. As DNA, the CDR3 is TGCGCCAGCAGGTACTGGGGGGTTGAAACCCACGAGCAGTACTTC. V is TRBV5-1 and J is TRBJ2-7, with D tentatively TRBD2 (6 bases). In germline, CDR1 is SGHRS, CDR2 YFSETQ. The CDR3 runs to 15 residues. The ends were cut back, 5 bases at V and 5 bases at J, with 20 bases in the middle. Based on the CDR3 plus reference TRBV5-1 and TRBJ2-7, the full variable domain is KAGVTQTPRYLIKTRGQQVTLSCSPISGHRSVSWYQQTPGQGLQFLFEYFSETQRNKGNFPGRFSGRQFSNSRSEMNVSTLELGDSALYLCASRYWGVETHEQYFGPGTRLTVT.

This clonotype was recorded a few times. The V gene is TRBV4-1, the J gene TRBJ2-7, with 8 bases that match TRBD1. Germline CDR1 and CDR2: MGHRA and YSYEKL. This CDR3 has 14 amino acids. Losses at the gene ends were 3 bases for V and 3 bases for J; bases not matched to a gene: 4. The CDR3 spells CASSQGQEFYEQYF. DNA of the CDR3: TGCGCCAGCAGCCAGGGACAGGAGTTCTACGAGCAGTACTTC.

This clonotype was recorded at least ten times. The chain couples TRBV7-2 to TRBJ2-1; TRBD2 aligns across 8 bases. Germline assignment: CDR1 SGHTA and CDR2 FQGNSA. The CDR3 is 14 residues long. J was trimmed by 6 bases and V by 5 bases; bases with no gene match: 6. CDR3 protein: CASSPSGSINEQFF. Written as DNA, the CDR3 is TGTGCCAGCAGCCCAAGCGGGAGTATCAATGAGCAGTTCTTC.

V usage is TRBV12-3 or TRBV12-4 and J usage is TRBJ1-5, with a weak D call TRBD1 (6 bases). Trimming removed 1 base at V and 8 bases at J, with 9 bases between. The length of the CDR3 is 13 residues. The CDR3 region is CASSLGRGEPQHF. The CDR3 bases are TGTGCCAGCAGTTTAGGCAGGGGTGAGCCCCAGCATTTT.

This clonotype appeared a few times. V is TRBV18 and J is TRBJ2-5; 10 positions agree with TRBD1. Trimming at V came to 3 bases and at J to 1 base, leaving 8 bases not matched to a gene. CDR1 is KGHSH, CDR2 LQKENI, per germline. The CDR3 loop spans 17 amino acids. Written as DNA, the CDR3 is TGTGCCAGCTCACCCCGACAGGGGGCCCGCTCCCAAGAGACCCAGTACTTC. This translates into CASSPRQGARSQETQYF.

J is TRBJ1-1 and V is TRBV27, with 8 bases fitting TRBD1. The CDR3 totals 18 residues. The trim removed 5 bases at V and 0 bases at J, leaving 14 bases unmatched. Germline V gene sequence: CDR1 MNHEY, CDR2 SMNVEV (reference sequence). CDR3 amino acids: CASSATGGSLIMNTEAFF. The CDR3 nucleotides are TGTGCCAGCAGTGCCACAGGGGGTAGTCTAATCATGAACACTGAAGCTTTCTTT.

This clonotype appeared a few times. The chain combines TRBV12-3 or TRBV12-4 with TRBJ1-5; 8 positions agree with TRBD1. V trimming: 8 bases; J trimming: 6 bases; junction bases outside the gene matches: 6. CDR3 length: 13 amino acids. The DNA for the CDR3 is TGTGCCAGCCGCGACAGGGGATTTCAGCCCCAGCATTTT. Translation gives CASRDRGFQPQHF.

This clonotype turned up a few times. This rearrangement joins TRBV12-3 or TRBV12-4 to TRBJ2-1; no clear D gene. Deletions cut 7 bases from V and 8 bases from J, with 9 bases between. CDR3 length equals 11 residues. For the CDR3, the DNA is TGTGCCAGCAACCTAGGCCATGAGCAGTTCTTC. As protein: CASNLGHEQFF.

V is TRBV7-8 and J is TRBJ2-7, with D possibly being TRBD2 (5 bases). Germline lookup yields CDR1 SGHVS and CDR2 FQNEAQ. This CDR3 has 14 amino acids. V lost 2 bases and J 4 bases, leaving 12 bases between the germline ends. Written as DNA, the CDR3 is TGTGCCAGCAGCTTATGGAGCAGCGGATACGAGCAGTACTTC. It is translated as CASSLWSSGYEQYF.

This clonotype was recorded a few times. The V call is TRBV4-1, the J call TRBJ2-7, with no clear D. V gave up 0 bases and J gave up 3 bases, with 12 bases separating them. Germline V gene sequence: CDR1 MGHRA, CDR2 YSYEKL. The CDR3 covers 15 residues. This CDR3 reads CASSQDHAAHYEQYF. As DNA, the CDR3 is TGCGCCAGCAGCCAAGATCATGCGGCCCACTACGAGCAGTACTTC.

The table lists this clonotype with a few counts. The CDR3 sequence: CASRSSTGDEQFF. CDR3 sequence (DNA): TGTGCCAGCAGGTCCTCGACTGGAGATGAGCAGTTCTTC. V and J are TRBV7-3 and TRBJ2-1; D gene unclear. CDR1 and CDR2 (germline): SGHTA, FQGTGA. The CDR3 runs to 13 residues. V was trimmed by 6 bases and J by 8 bases, leaving 14 bases between them.

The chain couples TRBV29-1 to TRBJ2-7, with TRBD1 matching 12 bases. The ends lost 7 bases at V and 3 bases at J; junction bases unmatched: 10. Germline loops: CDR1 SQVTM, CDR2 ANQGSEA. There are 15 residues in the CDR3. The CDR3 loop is CSGTGTGGLGYEQYF. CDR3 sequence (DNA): TGCAGCGGAACCGGGACAGGGGGCTTGGGCTACGAGCAGTACTTC.

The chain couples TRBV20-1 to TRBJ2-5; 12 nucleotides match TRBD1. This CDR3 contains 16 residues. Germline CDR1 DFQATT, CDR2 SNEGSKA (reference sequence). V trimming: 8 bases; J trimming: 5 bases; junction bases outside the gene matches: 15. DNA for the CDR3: TGCAGTAGCCTCCCGCCGGGACAGGGGGCCGGGGAGACCCAGTACTTC. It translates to CSSLPPGQGAGETQYF.

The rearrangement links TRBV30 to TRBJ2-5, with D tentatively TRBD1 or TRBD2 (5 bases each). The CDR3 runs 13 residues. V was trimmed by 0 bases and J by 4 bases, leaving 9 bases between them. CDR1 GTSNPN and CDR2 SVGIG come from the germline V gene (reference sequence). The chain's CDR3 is CAWSVSGPETQYF. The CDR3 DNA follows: TGTGCCTGGAGTGTTTCGGGGCCAGAGACCCAGTACTTC.

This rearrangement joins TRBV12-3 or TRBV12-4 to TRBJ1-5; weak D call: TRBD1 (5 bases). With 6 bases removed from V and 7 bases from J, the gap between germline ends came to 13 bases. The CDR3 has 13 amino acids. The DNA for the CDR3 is TGTGCCAGCAGACCCCAGGGAAACCAGCCCCAGCATTTT. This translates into CASRPQGNQPQHF.

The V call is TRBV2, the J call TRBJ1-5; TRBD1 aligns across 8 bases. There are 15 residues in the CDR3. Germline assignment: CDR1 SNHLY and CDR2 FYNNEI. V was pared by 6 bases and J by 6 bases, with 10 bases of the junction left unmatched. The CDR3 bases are TGTGCCAGCAGCGAACTCGGGACAGGTGGTCAGCCCCAGCATTTT. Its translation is CASSELGTGGQPQHF.

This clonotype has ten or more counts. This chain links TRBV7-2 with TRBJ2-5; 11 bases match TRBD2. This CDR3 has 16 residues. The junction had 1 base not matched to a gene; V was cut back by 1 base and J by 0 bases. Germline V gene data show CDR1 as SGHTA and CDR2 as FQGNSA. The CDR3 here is CASSLGLAGHQETQYF. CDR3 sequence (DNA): TGTGCCAGCAGCTTAGGACTAGCGGGGCACCAAGAGACCCAGTACTTC.

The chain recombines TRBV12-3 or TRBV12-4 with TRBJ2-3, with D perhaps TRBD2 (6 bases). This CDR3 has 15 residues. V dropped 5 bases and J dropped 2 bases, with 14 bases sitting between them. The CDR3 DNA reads TGTGCCAGCAGTCCCCTGGGGGACTTCACAGATACGCAGTATTTT. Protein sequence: CASSPLGDFTDTQYF.

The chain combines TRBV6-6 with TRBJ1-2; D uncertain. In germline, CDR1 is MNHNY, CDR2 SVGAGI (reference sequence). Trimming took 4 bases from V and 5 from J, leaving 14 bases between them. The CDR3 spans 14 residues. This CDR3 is CASSLKQTGYGYTF. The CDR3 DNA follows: TGTGCCAGCAGTTTAAAGCAGACGGGGTATGGCTACACCTTC.

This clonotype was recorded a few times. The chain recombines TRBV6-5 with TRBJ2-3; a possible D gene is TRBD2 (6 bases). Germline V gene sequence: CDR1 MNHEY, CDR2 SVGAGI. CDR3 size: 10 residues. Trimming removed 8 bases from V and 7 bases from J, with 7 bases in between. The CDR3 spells CASGGNTQYF. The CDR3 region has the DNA TGTGCCAGCGGGGGGAATACGCAGTATTTT.

CDR3 residues: CASSLALVGFDGYTF. Here the CDR3 DNA reads TGCGCCAGCAGCTTGGCCCTGGTGGGGTTCGATGGCTACACCTTC. This chain links TRBV5-1 with TRBJ1-2; no reliable D call. Germline CDR1 is SGHRS and CDR2 is YFSETQ. The ends were cut back, 0 bases at V and 6 bases at J, with 15 bases in the middle. The CDR3 contains 15 residues. Drawing the rest from reference TRBV5-1 and TRBJ1-2, the complete variable domain is KAGVTQTPRYLIKTRGQQVTLSCSPISGHRSVSWYQQTPGQGLQFLFEYFSETQRNKGNFPGRFSGRQFSNSRSEMNVSTLELGDSALYLCASSLALVGFDGYTFGSGTRLTVV.